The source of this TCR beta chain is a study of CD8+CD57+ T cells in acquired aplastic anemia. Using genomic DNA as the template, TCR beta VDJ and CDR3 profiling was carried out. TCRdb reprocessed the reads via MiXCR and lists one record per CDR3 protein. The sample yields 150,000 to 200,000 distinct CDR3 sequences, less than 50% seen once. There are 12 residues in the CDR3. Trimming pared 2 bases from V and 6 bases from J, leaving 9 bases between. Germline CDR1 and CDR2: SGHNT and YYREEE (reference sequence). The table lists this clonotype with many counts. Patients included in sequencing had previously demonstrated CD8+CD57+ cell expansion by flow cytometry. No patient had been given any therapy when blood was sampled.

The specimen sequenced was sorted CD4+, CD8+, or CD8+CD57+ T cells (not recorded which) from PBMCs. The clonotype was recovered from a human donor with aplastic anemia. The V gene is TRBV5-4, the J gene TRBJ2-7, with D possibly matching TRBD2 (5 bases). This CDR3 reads CASSFEGPEQYF. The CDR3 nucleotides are TGTGCCAGCAGCTTCGAGGGCCCCGAGCAGTACTTC.